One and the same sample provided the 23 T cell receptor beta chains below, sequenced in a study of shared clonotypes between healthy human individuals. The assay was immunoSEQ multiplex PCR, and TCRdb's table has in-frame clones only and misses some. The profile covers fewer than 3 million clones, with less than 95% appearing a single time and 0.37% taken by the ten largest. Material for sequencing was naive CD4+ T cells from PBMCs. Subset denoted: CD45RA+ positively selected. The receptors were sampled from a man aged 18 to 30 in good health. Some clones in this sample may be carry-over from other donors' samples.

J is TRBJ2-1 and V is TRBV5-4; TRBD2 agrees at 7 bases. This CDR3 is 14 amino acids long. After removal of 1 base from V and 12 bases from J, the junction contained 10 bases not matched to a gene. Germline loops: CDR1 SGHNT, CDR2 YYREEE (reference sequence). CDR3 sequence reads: CASSLRGEVSMQFF. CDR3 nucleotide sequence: TGTGCCAGCAGCTTGCGGGGGGAGGTCAGTATGCAGTTCTTC.

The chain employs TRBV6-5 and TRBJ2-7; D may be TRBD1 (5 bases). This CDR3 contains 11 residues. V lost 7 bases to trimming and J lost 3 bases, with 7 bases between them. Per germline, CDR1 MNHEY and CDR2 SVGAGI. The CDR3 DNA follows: TGTGCCAGCAAGGACATCTACGAGCAGTACTTC. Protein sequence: CASKDIYEQYF.

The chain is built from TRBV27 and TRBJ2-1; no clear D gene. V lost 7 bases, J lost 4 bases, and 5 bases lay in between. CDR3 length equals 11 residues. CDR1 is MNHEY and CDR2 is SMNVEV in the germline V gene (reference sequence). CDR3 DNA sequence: TGTGCCAGCACTCTATACAATGAGCAGTTCTTC. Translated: CASTLYNEQFF.

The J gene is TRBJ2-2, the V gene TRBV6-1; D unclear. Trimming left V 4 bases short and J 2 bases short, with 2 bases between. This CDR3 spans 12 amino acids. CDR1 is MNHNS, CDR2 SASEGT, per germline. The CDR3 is CASSVNTGELFF. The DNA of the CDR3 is TGTGCCAGCAGTGTCAACACCGGGGAGCTGTTTTTT.

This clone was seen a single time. CDR3 sequence reads: CASCGAGELFF. The CDR3, as DNA: TGTGCCAGCTGTGGAGCCGGGGAGCTGTTTTTT. This chain connects TRBV28 to TRBJ2-2, with no clear D. The V end lost 8 bases, the J end lost 6 bases, and 7 bases lay between the germline ends. The germline V gene has CDR1 MDHEN and CDR2 SYDVKM. The CDR3 length is 11 residues.

In DNA form, the CDR3 reads TGTGCCAGCAGCCCACCCGGCGGGCCGTACGAGCAGTACTTC. Translated: CASSPPGGPYEQYF. The chain uses TRBV7-2 and TRBJ2-7; tentative D call: TRBD2 (5 bases). Deletions cut 5 bases from V and 4 bases from J, with 15 bases between. The CDR3 extends over 14 amino acids. Germline CDR1 and CDR2: SGHTA and FQGNSA.

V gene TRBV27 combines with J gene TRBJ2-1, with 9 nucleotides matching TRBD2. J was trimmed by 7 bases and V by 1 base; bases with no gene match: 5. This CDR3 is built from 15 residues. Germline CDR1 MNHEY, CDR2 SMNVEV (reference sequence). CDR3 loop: CASSLFLAGWNEQFF. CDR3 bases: TGTGCCAGCAGTTTATTTCTAGCGGGGTGGAATGAGCAGTTCTTC.

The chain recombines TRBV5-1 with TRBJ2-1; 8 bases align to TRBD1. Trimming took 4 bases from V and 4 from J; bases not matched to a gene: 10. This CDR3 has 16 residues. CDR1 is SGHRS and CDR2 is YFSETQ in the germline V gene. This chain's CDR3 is CASSVPRTGSYNEQFF. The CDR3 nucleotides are TGCGCCAGCAGCGTCCCGAGGACAGGGTCGTACAATGAGCAGTTCTTC.

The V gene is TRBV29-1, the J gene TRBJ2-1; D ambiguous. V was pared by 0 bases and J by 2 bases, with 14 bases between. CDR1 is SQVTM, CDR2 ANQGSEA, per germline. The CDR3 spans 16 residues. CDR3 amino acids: CSVEDPRSSTYNEQFF. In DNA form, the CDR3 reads TGCAGCGTTGAAGATCCCCGGAGTTCCACCTACAATGAGCAGTTCTTC.

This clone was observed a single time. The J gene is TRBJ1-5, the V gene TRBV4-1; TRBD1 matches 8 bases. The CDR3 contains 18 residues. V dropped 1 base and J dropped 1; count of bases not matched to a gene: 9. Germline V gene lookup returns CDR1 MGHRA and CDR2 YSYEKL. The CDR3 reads CASSQAIQGARSNQPQHF. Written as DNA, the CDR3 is TGCGCCAGCAGCCAAGCAATTCAGGGGGCGCGGAGCAATCAGCCCCAGCATTTT.

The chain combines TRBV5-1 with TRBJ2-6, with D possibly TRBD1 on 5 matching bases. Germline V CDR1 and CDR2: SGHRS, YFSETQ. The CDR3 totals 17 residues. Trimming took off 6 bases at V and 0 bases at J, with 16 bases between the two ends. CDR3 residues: CASNAKPDSSGANVLTF. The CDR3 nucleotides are TGCGCCAGCAACGCGAAGCCCGACAGCTCTGGGGCCAACGTCCTGACTTTC.

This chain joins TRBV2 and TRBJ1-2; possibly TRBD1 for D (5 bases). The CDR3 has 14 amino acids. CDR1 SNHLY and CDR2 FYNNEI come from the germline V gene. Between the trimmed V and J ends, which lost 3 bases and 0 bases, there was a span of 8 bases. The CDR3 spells CASSDRVPNYGYTF. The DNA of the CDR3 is TGTGCCAGCAGTGACAGGGTCCCTAACTATGGCTACACCTTC.

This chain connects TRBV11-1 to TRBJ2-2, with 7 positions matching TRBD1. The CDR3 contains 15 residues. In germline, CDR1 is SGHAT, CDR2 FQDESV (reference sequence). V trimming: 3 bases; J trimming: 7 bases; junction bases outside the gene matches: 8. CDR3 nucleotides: TGTGCCAGCAGCTTTAGAGAGGGGGCCGGCGGGGAGCTGTTTTTT. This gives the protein CASSFREGAGGELFF. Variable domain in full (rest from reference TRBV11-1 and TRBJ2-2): EAEVAQSPRYKITEKSQAVAFWCDPISGHATLYWYRQILGQGPELLVQFQDESVVDDSQLPKDRFSAERLKGVDSTLKIQPAELGDSAMYLCASSFREGAGGELFFGEGSRLTVL.

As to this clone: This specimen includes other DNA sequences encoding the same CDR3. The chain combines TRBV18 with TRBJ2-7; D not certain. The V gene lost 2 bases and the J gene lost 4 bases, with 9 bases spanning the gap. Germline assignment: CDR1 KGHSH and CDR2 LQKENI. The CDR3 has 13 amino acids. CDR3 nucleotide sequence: TGTGCCAGCTCACCAGGCGGCCCGTACGAGCAGTACTTC. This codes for CASSPGGPYEQYF.

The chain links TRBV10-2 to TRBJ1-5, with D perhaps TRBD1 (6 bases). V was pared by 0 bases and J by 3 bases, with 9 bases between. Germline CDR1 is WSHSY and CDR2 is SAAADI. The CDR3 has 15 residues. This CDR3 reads CASSESGGINQPQHF. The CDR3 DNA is TGCGCCAGCAGTGAGTCGGGGGGCATCAATCAGCCCCAGCATTTT.

In nucleotides, the CDR3 is TGTGCCAGCAGTTCCAGGGGAGCTGGGGCCAACGTCCTGACTTTC. Its protein is CASSSRGAGANVLTF. V usage is TRBV27 and J usage is TRBJ2-6, with D perhaps matching TRBD1 (6 bases). The germline V gene encodes CDR1 MNHEY and CDR2 SMNVEV (reference sequence). Between the trimmed V and J ends, which lost 4 bases and 2 bases, there was a span of 9 bases. This CDR3 comprises 15 residues.

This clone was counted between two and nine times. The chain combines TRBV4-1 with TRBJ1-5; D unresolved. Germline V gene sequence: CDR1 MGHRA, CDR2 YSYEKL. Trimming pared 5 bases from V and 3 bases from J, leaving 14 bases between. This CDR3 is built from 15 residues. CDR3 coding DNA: TGCGCCAGCAGCAGGGAGGTGCTAACCAATCAGCCCCAGCATTTT. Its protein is CASSREVLTNQPQHF.

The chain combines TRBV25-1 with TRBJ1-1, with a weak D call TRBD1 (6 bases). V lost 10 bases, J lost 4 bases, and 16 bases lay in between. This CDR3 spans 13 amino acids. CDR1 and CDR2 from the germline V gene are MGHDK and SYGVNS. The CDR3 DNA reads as TGTGCCACCAGACAGGATTTAGGCACTGAAGCTTTCTTT. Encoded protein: CATRQDLGTEAFF.

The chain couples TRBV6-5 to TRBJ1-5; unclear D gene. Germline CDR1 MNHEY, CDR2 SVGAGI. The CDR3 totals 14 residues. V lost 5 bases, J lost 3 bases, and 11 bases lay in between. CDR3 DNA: TGTGCCAGCAGTCCATCCTTGCTCAATCAGCCCCAGCATTTT. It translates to CASSPSLLNQPQHF.

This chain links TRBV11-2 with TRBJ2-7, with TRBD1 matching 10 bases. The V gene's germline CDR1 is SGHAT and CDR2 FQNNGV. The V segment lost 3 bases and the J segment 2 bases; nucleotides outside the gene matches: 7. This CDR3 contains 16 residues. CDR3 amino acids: CASSLVPGQGPYEQYF. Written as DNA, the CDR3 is TGTGCCAGCAGCTTGGTACCGGGACAGGGGCCCTACGAGCAGTACTTC.

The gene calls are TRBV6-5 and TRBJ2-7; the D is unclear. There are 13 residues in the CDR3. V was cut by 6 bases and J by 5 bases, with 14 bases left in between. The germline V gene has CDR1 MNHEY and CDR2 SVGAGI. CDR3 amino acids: CASRTPGGDEQYF. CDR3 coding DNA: TGTGCCAGCAGAACGCCGGGTGGGGACGAGCAGTACTTC.

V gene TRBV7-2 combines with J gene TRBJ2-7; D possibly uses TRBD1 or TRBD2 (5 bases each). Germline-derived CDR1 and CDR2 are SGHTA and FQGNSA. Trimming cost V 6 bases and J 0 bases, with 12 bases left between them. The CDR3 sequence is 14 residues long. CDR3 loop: CASSGLGASYEQYF. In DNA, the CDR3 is TGTGCCAGCAGTGGTCTCGGGGCCTCCTACGAGCAGTACTTC.

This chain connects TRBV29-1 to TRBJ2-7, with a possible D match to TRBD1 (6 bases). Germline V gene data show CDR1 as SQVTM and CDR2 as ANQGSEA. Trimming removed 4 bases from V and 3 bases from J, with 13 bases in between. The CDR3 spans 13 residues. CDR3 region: CSVGPGTLYEQYF. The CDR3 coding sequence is TGCAGCGTTGGCCCCGGGACACTCTACGAGCAGTACTTC.